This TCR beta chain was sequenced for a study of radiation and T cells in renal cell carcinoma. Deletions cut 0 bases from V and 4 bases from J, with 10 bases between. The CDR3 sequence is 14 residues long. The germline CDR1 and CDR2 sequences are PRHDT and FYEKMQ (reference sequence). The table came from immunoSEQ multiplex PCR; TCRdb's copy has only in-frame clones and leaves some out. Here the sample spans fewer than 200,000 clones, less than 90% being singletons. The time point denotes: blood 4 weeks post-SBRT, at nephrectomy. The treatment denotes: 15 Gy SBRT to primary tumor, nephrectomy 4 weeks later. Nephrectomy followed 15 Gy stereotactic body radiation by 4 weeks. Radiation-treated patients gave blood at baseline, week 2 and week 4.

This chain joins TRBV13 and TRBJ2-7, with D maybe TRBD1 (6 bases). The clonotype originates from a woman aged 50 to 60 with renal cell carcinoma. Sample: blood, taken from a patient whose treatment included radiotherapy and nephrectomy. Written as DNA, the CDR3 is TGTGCCAGCAGCTTAGGACAGGGAAGATACGAGCAGTACTTC. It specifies CASSLGQGRYEQYF.